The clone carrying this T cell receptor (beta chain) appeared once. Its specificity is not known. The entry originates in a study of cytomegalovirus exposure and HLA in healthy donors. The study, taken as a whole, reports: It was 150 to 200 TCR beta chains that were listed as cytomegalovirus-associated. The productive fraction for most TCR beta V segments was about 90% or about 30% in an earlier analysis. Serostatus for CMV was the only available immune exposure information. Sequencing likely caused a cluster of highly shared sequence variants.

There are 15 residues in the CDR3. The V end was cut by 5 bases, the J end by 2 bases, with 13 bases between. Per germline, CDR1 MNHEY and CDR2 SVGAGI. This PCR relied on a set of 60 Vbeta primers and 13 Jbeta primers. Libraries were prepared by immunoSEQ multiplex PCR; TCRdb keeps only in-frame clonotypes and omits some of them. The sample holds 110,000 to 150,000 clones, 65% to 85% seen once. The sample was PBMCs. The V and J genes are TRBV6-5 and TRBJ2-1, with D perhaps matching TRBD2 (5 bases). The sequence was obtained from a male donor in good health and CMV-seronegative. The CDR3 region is CASSGERRPYNEQFF. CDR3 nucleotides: TGTGCCAGCAGTGGGGAGCGGAGGCCCTACAATGAGCAGTTCTTC.